These 16 T cell receptor beta chains originate from one sample sequenced in a study of T cells in Graves' hyperthyroidism and ophthalmopathy. The source material, RNA transcripts, was used to amplify TCR beta CDR3 regions. First-round RT-PCR with HTBI primers amplified the TCR CDR3 region. Each CDR3 protein gets one entry after TCRdb re-called the multiplex PCR reads with MiXCR. Of fewer than 500,000 distinct CDR3 sequences listed, roughly 15% are singletons. The sequencing sample was made of blood. The receptors derive from a woman aged 25 to 45 with Graves' ophthalmopathy.

This clonotype was observed at least ten times. This chain connects TRBV12-3 or TRBV12-4 to TRBJ2-1; D possibly corresponds to TRBD1 (6 bases). Trimming removed 6 bases at V and 0 bases at J, with 12 bases between. CDR3 length: 15 amino acids. In DNA form, the CDR3 reads TGTGCCAGCAGCTCCGGGACAAACTCCTACAATGAGCAGTTCTTC. This gives the protein CASSSGTNSYNEQFF.

This clonotype was found many times. This chain connects TRBV3-1 to TRBJ2-7; D ambiguous. There are 11 residues in the CDR3. Germline assignment: CDR1 LGHDT and CDR2 YNNKEL (reference sequence). V lost 1 base and J 5 bases, leaving 3 bases between the germline ends. The CDR3 bases are TGTGCCAGCAGCCAAGCTCACGAGCAGTACTTC. This translates into CASSQAHEQYF.

This clonotype occurred many times. CDR3 in amino acids: CASSDTGQETQYF. The CDR3 DNA follows: TGTGCCAGCAGTGATACAGGACAAGAGACCCAGTACTTC. The chain combines TRBV6-2 or TRBV6-3 with TRBJ2-5, with D perhaps matching TRBD1 (5 bases). The CDR3 contains 13 residues. Trimming removed 5 bases at V and 2 bases at J, with 9 bases between. CDR1 is MNHEY and CDR2 is SVGEGT in the germline V gene.

This clonotype was found many times. The chain employs TRBV13 and TRBJ2-5; D might be TRBD1 or TRBD2, each matching 5 bases. The CDR3 has 13 residues. Germline V gene lookup returns CDR1 PRHDT and CDR2 FYEKMQ (reference sequence). V was clipped by 1 base and J by 5 bases, with 8 bases between them. CDR3 protein: CASSLAGDETQYF. DNA for the CDR3: TGTGCCAGCAGCTTAGCCGGGGACGAGACCCAGTACTTC.

This clonotype was observed many times. The J gene is TRBJ1-2, the V gene TRBV27; D remains ambiguous. The CDR3 runs to 13 residues. V was trimmed by 4 bases and J by 4 bases, leaving 10 bases between them. The germline CDR1 and CDR2 sequences are MNHEY and SMNVEV (reference sequence). The CDR3, as DNA: TGTGCCAGCAGTTCCGGACTACTCTATGGCTACACCTTC. It yields the protein CASSSGLLYGYTF.

This clonotype was found many times. V usage is TRBV6-6 and J usage is TRBJ2-5, with 9 bases aligning to TRBD1. Germline CDR1 and CDR2: MNHNY and SVGAGI (reference sequence). There are 15 residues in the CDR3. The V and J ends lost 4 bases and 1 base, in that order; junction bases with no gene match: 4. The CDR3 protein is CASSSSTGGQETQYF. Here the CDR3 DNA reads TGTGCCAGCAGTTCCTCGACAGGGGGCCAAGAGACCCAGTACTTC.

In the case of this clonotype: One end of the junction does not line up with germline, which may come from a read error. V usage is TRBV20-1 and J usage is TRBJ1-1; the D is unclear. CDR3 size: 13 residues. Germline-derived CDR1 and CDR2 are DFQATT and SNEGSKA (reference sequence). For the CDR3, the DNA is TGCAGTGCTAGAGATTCCGAAACTACTGCAGCTTTCTTT. Encoded protein: CSARDSETTAAFF.

This clonotype was recorded at least ten times. The V call is TRBV2, the J call TRBJ1-5, with D possibly TRBD1 on 5 matching bases. Germline V gene lookup returns CDR1 SNHLY and CDR2 FYNNEI. Trimming cost V 6 bases and J 2 bases, with 14 bases left between them. This CDR3 has 15 residues. The CDR3 loop is CASRSLGGGNQPQHF. DNA for the CDR3: TGTGCCAGCAGGTCACTTGGGGGGGGCAATCAGCCCCAGCATTTT.

The sample holds many counts of this clonotype. V usage is TRBV28 and J usage is TRBJ2-3; D may correspond to TRBD1 or TRBD2 (5 bases each). Between the trimmed V and J ends, which lost 10 bases and 6 bases, there was a span of 20 bases. The CDR3 covers 14 residues. The germline gives CDR1 MDHEN, CDR2 SYDVKM. CDR3 coding DNA: TGTGCCACCGAGTTGATGGGGGTACGGGATACGCAGTATTTT. It specifies CATELMGVRDTQYF.

The sample holds a few counts of this clonotype. The rearrangement uses TRBV20-1 and TRBJ1-6; D is ambiguous. CDR1 DFQATT and CDR2 SNEGSKA come from the germline V gene (reference sequence). The length of the CDR3 is 14 residues. V was shortened by 2 bases and J by 7 bases, with 12 bases between the two germline ends. The DNA for the CDR3 is TGCAGTGCTAGAACCCTAGATCCGAATTCACCCCTCCACTTT. Its protein product is CSARTLDPNSPLHF.

In this sample, this clonotype turned up many times. J is TRBJ1-2 and V is TRBV5-1, with 10 positions matching TRBD1. The V gene end was trimmed by 3 bases and the J gene end by 0 bases; junction bases not matched to a gene: 2. CDR1 SGHRS and CDR2 YFSETQ come from the germline V gene. The CDR3 contains 15 residues. CDR3 sequence reads: CASSWGQGTNYGYTF. CDR3 bases: TGCGCCAGCAGCTGGGGACAGGGGACTAACTATGGCTACACCTTC.

This clonotype was recorded at least ten times. This chain connects TRBV20-1 to TRBJ1-4, with TRBD1 as a possible D gene (6 bases). The V gene lost 1 base and the J gene lost 7 bases, with 16 bases spanning the gap. CDR1 is DFQATT, CDR2 SNEGSKA, per germline (reference sequence). The CDR3 has 15 residues. CDR3 protein: CSARGSGGGGEKLFF. Here the CDR3 DNA reads TGCAGTGCTAGAGGATCCGGGGGCGGAGGTGAAAAACTGTTTTTT.

This clonotype was counted many times. The chain links TRBV2 to TRBJ2-5, with D maybe TRBD1 (6 bases). V lost 6 bases, J lost 11 bases, and 16 bases lay in between. Germline V gives CDR1 SNHLY, CDR2 FYNNEI. This CDR3 is built from 12 residues. The CDR3 DNA sequence: TGTGCCAGCAGACAGGGCCTCGCTCAACAGTACTTC. The encoded protein is CASRQGLAQQYF.

Concerning this clonotype itself: A much larger clone lies one base from this, so it may be a read error. The chain joins TRBV20-1 to TRBJ2-1; 8 bases are a match to TRBD2. The CDR3 runs to 21 residues. With V trimmed by 1 base and J by 0 bases, 20 bases remained unmatched. The germline CDR1 and CDR2 sequences are DFQATT and SNEGSKA (reference sequence). For the CDR3, the DNA is TGCAGTGCTAGAGGTGGGACCCATAGGCGGGGGGCCGTCAGCTCCTACAATGAGCAGTTCTTC. It specifies CSARGGTHRRGAVSSYNEQFF.

This clonotype was picked up many times. The V call is TRBV18, the J call TRBJ2-5; 7 bases are a match to TRBD1. With V trimmed by 3 bases and J by 5 bases, 9 bases remained unmatched. Germline CDR1 KGHSH, CDR2 LQKENI. The CDR3 extends over 15 amino acids. CDR3 region: CASSPFGTDVETQYF. CDR3 nucleotide sequence: TGTGCCAGCTCACCCTTTGGGACAGATGTTGAGACCCAGTACTTC.

The chain joins TRBV10-2 to TRBJ2-5; 14 bases align to TRBD2. Per the germline V gene, CDR1 is WSHSY and CDR2 is SAAADI. Trimming at V came to 4 bases and at J to 4 bases, leaving 2 bases not matched to a gene. CDR3 length: 15 amino acids. This CDR3 is CASSGLAGGRETQYF. CDR3 in DNA: TGCGCCAGCAGTGGACTAGCGGGGGGGAGAGAGACCCAGTACTTC.